Listed below are T cell receptor beta chains from one sample, sequenced in a study of T-cell memory formation after mild COVID-19. One entry per CDR3 protein results from TCRdb running MiXCR on the 5' RACE reads. The table includes about 180,000 distinct CDR3 sequences, 15% to 20% detected once. Sequenced input: PBMCs or a T cell subset sorted from them (not recorded which). The receptors here all came from a man aged 18 to 30 who had mild COVID-19 (a few samples of this study predate the infection). Cell type and time point are not known. CDR3s include the opening cysteine and the closing phenylalanine or tryptophan. D genes are given only for firm matches. Clone size is stated in some rows and not others, as once, few, many or a class when expanded.

>-|TRBV10-3|17|-|TRBJ2-7
TGTGCCATCAGTGAGCCATGGTCAGGGAAACATGCATACGAGCAGTACTTC
CAISEPWSGKHAYEQYF
>TRBD2|TRBV11-3|13|-|TRBJ2-1
TGTGCCAGCAGCTCCGGACTAGGTCGCGAGCAGTTCTTC
CASSSGLGREQFF
>-|TRBV20-1|12|-|TRBJ2-2
TGCAGTGCTAGAGATTTTCCCGGGGAGCTGTTTTTT
CSARDFPGELFF
>TRBD1|TRBV7-3|16|-|TRBJ2-1
TGTGCCAGCAGCGTAGCCTCCGGGACAGGGCCCACTGAGCAGTTCTTC
CASSVASGTGPTEQFF
>-|TRBV6-1|14|many|TRBJ2-7
TGTGCCAGCAGTGAAGAGGGGCCGACCTACGAGCAGTACTTC
CASSEEGPTYEQYF
>-|TRBV15|14|few|TRBJ1-1
TGTGCCACCAGCCCCCCGGGGGGGAACACTGAAGCTTTCTTT
CATSPPGGNTEAFF
>-|TRBV18|16|-|TRBJ1-1
TGTGCCAGCTCACCTTTATTTCGGACAACGAACACTGAAGCTTTCTTT
CASSPLFRTTNTEAFF
>TRBD1|TRBV7-2|14|few|TRBJ1-2
TGTGCCAGCAGCGGATGGACAGGGAACTATGGCTACACCTTC
CASSGWTGNYGYTF
>-|TRBV5-1|14|few|TRBJ2-2
TGCGCCAGCAGTCAAGAAGGTCGTGGCGGGGAGCTGTTTTTT
CASSQEGRGGELFF
>TRBD1|TRBV2|17|-|TRBJ2-6
TGTGCCAGCAGGGTAGGGACAGGGGAGACTGGGGCCAACGTCCTGACTTTC
CASRVGTGETGANVLTF
>-|TRBV5-1|16|-|TRBJ2-1
TGCGCCAGCAGCTTGGGGGCAGTAGCCTCGAACAATGAGCAGTTCTTC
CASSLGAVASNNEQFF
>TRBD1|TRBV7-9|16|-|TRBJ2-5
TGTGCCAGCAGCTTAGGGGACAGGGGTCCCCAAGAGACCCAGTACTTC
CASSLGDRGPQETQYF
>-|TRBV12-3/TRBV12-4|15|-|TRBJ2-2
TGTGCCAGCAGTCCCGAGGGGCCAGACACCGGGGAGCTGTTTTTT
CASSPEGPDTGELFF
>-|TRBV7-2|15|-|TRBJ1-1
TGTGCCAGCAGCGTTATATGGCAGGTGAACACTGAAGCTTTCTTT
CASSVIWQVNTEAFF
>TRBD1|TRBV5-1|16|few|TRBJ2-3
TGCGCCAGCAGCTCGGGGACAGGTTCTAGCACAGATACGCAGTATTTT
CASSSGTGSSTDTQYF
>-|TRBV28|13|few|TRBJ1-6
TGTGCCAGCAGGCCAAGCGCCAATTCACCCCTCCACTTT
CASRPSANSPLHF
>-|TRBV12-5|14|-|TRBJ2-2
TGTGCTAGTGGTTTGTGGGGTAGAACCGGGGAGCTGTTTTTT
CASGLWGRTGELFF
>TRBD1|TRBV9|15|-|TRBJ2-3
TGTGCCAGCAGCGTAGGACAGGGGGTCACAGATACGCAGTATTTT
CASSVGQGVTDTQYF
>TRBD1|TRBV5-1|16|-|TRBJ2-3
TGCGCCAGCAGATATACCGGGACAGGTTTACCAGATACGCAGTATTTT
CASRYTGTGLPDTQYF
>-|TRBV7-9|14|few|TRBJ2-3
TGTGCCAGCAGCCCGGGGACTTACACAGATACGCAGTATTTT
CASSPGTYTDTQYF
>-|TRBV5-1|15|-|TRBJ2-5
TGCGCCAGCAGCTTGGGAGTTGAGCTCAGGCAGACCCAGTACTTC
CASSLGVELRQTQYF
>TRBD1|TRBV6-5|14|-|TRBJ2-7
TGTGCCAGCAAACCACAGGGGGCGGGTGACGAGCAGTACTTC
CASKPQGAGDEQYF
>-|TRBV4-3|17|few|TRBJ2-2
TGCGCCAGCAGCCTTCCGCCGGGGCGGAAGAGCACCGGGGAGCTGTTTTTT
CASSLPPGRKSTGELFF
>TRBD1|TRBV5-1|15|many|TRBJ1-1
TGCGCCAGCAGCTTGGCAGGGGGCGAGGACACTGAAGCTTTCTTT
CASSLAGGEDTEAFF
>-|TRBV20-1|14|-|TRBJ1-1
TGCAGTGCTAGAGATCTAAGGGGTAACACTGAAGCTTTCTTT
CSARDLRGNTEAFF
>-|TRBV5-1|13|-|TRBJ1-1
TGCGCCAGCAGCTTAGAACCGTATCATGAAGCTTTCTTT
CASSLEPYHEAFF